This is a list of T cell receptor beta chains from one sample in a study of regulatory T cells in long-lasting Graves disease. TCRdb itself ran the multiplex PCR reads through MiXCR, one entry per CDR3 protein. This sample has approximately 460,000 distinct CDR3 sequences, with less than 20% found just once. This same sample was also taken into another study, of T cells in Graves' hyperthyroidism and ophthalmopathy.

The sample here was peripheral blood mononuclear cells (PBMCs), taken at new diagnosis, from a patient treated with antithyroid drugs. Receptors were obtained from a woman aged 25 to 39 with Graves disease. Both conserved end residues are part of each CDR3. The order of the fields is CDR3 DNA, CDR3 protein, D gene, clone size, J gene, V gene, CDR3 length. A D gene is named only where the DNA matches it firmly. Some rows mark clone size as missing; the rest say once, few, many or name a class of expanded clone.

cdr3_nt: TGTGCCATCGGTGAGTCGTCGGATGAGCAGTTCTTC
cdr3_aa: CAIGESSDEQFF
d_call: .
clone_size: .
j_call: TRBJ2-1
v_call: TRBV10-3
cdr3_length: 12

cdr3_nt: TGTGCCACCAGGGACGGTGAAAACTATGGCTACACCTTC
cdr3_aa: CATRDGENYGYTF
d_call: .
clone_size: many
j_call: TRBJ1-2
v_call: TRBV2
cdr3_length: 13

cdr3_nt: TGTGCCACCAGCAGATCTGGGGTAAAAGGTTCACCCCTCCACTTT
cdr3_aa: CATSRSGVKGSPLHF
d_call: .
clone_size: few
j_call: TRBJ1-6
v_call: TRBV15
cdr3_length: 15

cdr3_nt: TGCAGTGCTAGGGTGTCCGGGAGGGTCGGGGATGAGCAGTTCTTC
cdr3_aa: CSARVSGRVGDEQFF
d_call: TRBD2
clone_size: many
j_call: TRBJ2-1
v_call: TRBV20-1
cdr3_length: 15

cdr3_nt: TGTGCCAGTGTTGCAGGGGGCTGGACTGAAGCTTTCTTT
cdr3_aa: CASVAGGWTEAFF
d_call: TRBD1
clone_size: .
j_call: TRBJ1-1
v_call: TRBV25-1
cdr3_length: 13

cdr3_nt: TGTGCCAGCAGCCAAGGCGGGAGGGCCTTTCCAGATACGCAGTATTTT
cdr3_aa: CASSQGGRAFPDTQYF
d_call: TRBD2
clone_size: .
j_call: TRBJ2-3
v_call: TRBV3-1
cdr3_length: 16

cdr3_nt: TGCAGCGTTCGGACCCCCAATGACTACGAGCAGTACTTC
cdr3_aa: CSVRTPNDYEQYF
d_call: .
clone_size: .
j_call: TRBJ2-7
v_call: TRBV29-1
cdr3_length: 13

cdr3_nt: TGCAGCGTTCACCTGAACACTGAAGCTTTCTTT
cdr3_aa: CSVHLNTEAFF
d_call: .
clone_size: many
j_call: TRBJ1-1
v_call: TRBV29-1
cdr3_length: 11

cdr3_nt: TGCAGTGCTAGAGTACAGGGAAAACTGTTTTTT
cdr3_aa: CSARVQGKLFF
d_call: .
clone_size: many
j_call: TRBJ1-4
v_call: TRBV20-1
cdr3_length: 11

cdr3_nt: TGTGCCAGCAGCTTAGACTCAGGACGGACAGATACGCAGTATTTT
cdr3_aa: CASSLDSGRTDTQYF
d_call: .
clone_size: many
j_call: TRBJ2-3
v_call: TRBV7-9
cdr3_length: 15

cdr3_nt: TGTGCCAGCAGTGAGAGGCAGGGCGGAATTTCACCCCTCCACTTT
cdr3_aa: CASSERQGGISPLHF
d_call: .
clone_size: few
j_call: TRBJ1-6
v_call: TRBV2
cdr3_length: 15

cdr3_nt: TGTGCCAGCAGCTTATTCGAAGATCAGCCCCAGCATTTT
cdr3_aa: CASSLFEDQPQHF
d_call: .
clone_size: many
j_call: TRBJ1-5
v_call: TRBV7-9
cdr3_length: 13

cdr3_nt: TGTGCCAGCTCGGGCGACACAGATACGCAGTATTTT
cdr3_aa: CASSGDTDTQYF
d_call: .
clone_size: few
j_call: TRBJ2-3
v_call: TRBV7-2
cdr3_length: 12

cdr3_nt: TGTGCCAGCAGCGTGGGGAGGGATTCAGAAAAACTGTTTTTT
cdr3_aa: CASSVGRDSEKLFF
d_call: .
clone_size: few
j_call: TRBJ1-4
v_call: TRBV7-9
cdr3_length: 14

cdr3_nt: TGTGCCAGCACCCAAGGGAGCAATGAGCAGTTCTTC
cdr3_aa: CASTQGSNEQFF
d_call: .
clone_size: few
j_call: TRBJ2-1
v_call: TRBV6-2/TRBV6-3
cdr3_length: 12

cdr3_nt: TGTGCCAGCAGCCAGACTAGTGCCGGGGAGCTGTTTTTT
cdr3_aa: CASSQTSAGELFF
d_call: .
clone_size: many
j_call: TRBJ2-2
v_call: TRBV3-1
cdr3_length: 13

cdr3_nt: TGTGCCAGCAGTAAGGCGACAGGGTACGAGCAGTACTTC
cdr3_aa: CASSKATGYEQYF
d_call: TRBD1
clone_size: many
j_call: TRBJ2-7
v_call: TRBV6-2/TRBV6-3
cdr3_length: 13

cdr3_nt: TGTGCCAGCAGGGCTGACAGGGAAGTCGGGGAGCTGTTTTTT
cdr3_aa: CASRADREVGELFF
d_call: TRBD1
clone_size: many
j_call: TRBJ2-2
v_call: TRBV2
cdr3_length: 14

cdr3_nt: TGTGCCAGCAGTCGGGGAGCGGGAGGGCCCTTTGAGCAGTTCTTC
cdr3_aa: CASSRGAGGPFEQFF
d_call: TRBD2
clone_size: many
j_call: TRBJ2-1
v_call: TRBV27
cdr3_length: 15

cdr3_nt: TGTGCCAGCAGTTACTCCAGCAGCACAGATACGCAGTATTTT
cdr3_aa: CASSYSSSTDTQYF
d_call: .
clone_size: many
j_call: TRBJ2-3
v_call: TRBV6-2/TRBV6-3
cdr3_length: 14

cdr3_nt: TGTGCCAGCAGCTTCCACCGGGGTAGCGGGAAGGGTGAGCAGTTCTTC
cdr3_aa: CASSFHRGSGKGEQFF
d_call: TRBD2
clone_size: many
j_call: TRBJ2-1
v_call: TRBV11-3
cdr3_length: 16

cdr3_nt: TGCAGTGCTAGAGGTCAGTCTCGCTACGAGCAGTACTTC
cdr3_aa: CSARGQSRYEQYF
d_call: .
clone_size: few
j_call: TRBJ2-7
v_call: TRBV20-1
cdr3_length: 13

cdr3_nt: TGTGCCAGCGGGAGGGCCGGGGGAGATACGCAGTATTTT
cdr3_aa: CASGRAGGDTQYF
d_call: TRBD2
clone_size: few
j_call: TRBJ2-3
v_call: TRBV6-1
cdr3_length: 13

cdr3_nt: TGTGCCAGCAGCCCGCGGGACAGGGGCAACGAGCAGTACTTC
cdr3_aa: CASSPRDRGNEQYF
d_call: TRBD1
clone_size: many
j_call: TRBJ2-7
v_call: TRBV7-2
cdr3_length: 14

cdr3_nt: TGTGCCACCAGCAGCTTAAGCCAGGAACAGAACACCGGGGAGCTGTTTTTT
cdr3_aa: CATSSLSQEQNTGELFF
d_call: .
clone_size: .
j_call: TRBJ2-2
v_call: TRBV15
cdr3_length: 17

cdr3_nt: TGCGCCAGCAGACCCCGGACTAGCGCCTCTCGTGATCGGCAGTACTTC
cdr3_aa: CASRPRTSASRDRQYF
d_call: TRBD2
clone_size: many
j_call: TRBJ2-7
v_call: TRBV5-1
cdr3_length: 16

cdr3_nt: TGCGCCAGCAGTCCCGGGACACCTTCTAACTATGGCTACACCTTC
cdr3_aa: CASSPGTPSNYGYTF
d_call: .
clone_size: .
j_call: TRBJ1-2
v_call: TRBV5-1
cdr3_length: 15

cdr3_nt: TGTGCCAGCAGTTCCAGCGGCTACTACGAGCAGTACTTC
cdr3_aa: CASSSSGYYEQYF
d_call: .
clone_size: many
j_call: TRBJ2-7
v_call: TRBV27
cdr3_length: 13

cdr3_nt: TGTGCCAGTAGTCCCGACATCTGGGCTGAAGCTTTCTTT
cdr3_aa: CASSPDIWAEAFF
d_call: .
clone_size: few
j_call: TRBJ1-1
v_call: TRBV6-2/TRBV6-3
cdr3_length: 13

cdr3_nt: TGTGCCAGCAGCCCCGCCTCGGGACTAGCATGGTTCACAGATACGCAGTATTTT
cdr3_aa: CASSPASGLAWFTDTQYF
d_call: TRBD2
clone_size: .
j_call: TRBJ2-3
v_call: TRBV3-1
cdr3_length: 18

cdr3_nt: TGTGCCAGCAGTTTAACAGGGCGAACTGAAGCTTTCTTT
cdr3_aa: CASSLTGRTEAFF
d_call: .
clone_size: many
j_call: TRBJ1-1
v_call: TRBV12-3/TRBV12-4
cdr3_length: 13

cdr3_nt: TGTGCCAGCAGCAAACCACAGGTCAATGAGCAGTTCTTC
cdr3_aa: CASSKPQVNEQFF
d_call: .
clone_size: many
j_call: TRBJ2-1
v_call: TRBV6-2/TRBV6-3
cdr3_length: 13

cdr3_nt: TGTGCCAGCACCCTTCGGGGCGAGCAGTACTTC
cdr3_aa: CASTLRGEQYF
d_call: .
clone_size: many
j_call: TRBJ2-7
v_call: TRBV28
cdr3_length: 11

cdr3_nt: TGTGCCACCGGACAGGCGGCCCTAGGGGAGCAGTACTTC
cdr3_aa: CATGQAALGEQYF
d_call: TRBD1
clone_size: many
j_call: TRBJ2-7
v_call: TRBV6-2/TRBV6-3
cdr3_length: 13

cdr3_nt: TGTGCCAGCAGCTCTAGGGACAGTCAAGAGACCCAGTACTTC
cdr3_aa: CASSSRDSQETQYF
d_call: TRBD1
clone_size: many
j_call: TRBJ2-5
v_call: TRBV7-8
cdr3_length: 14

cdr3_nt: TGTGCCAGCCGACTGGGCGGGAGTTCAGATACGCAGTATTTT
cdr3_aa: CASRLGGSSDTQYF
d_call: TRBD2
clone_size: .
j_call: TRBJ2-3
v_call: TRBV12-3/TRBV12-4
cdr3_length: 14

cdr3_nt: TGCGCCAGCAGCGTTGGGGGGGGAAATGAGCAGTTCTTC
cdr3_aa: CASSVGGGNEQFF
d_call: TRBD2
clone_size: .
j_call: TRBJ2-1
v_call: TRBV5-1
cdr3_length: 13

cdr3_nt: TGTGCCAGCAGCTCGACGAGCACGGCAGATACGCAGTATTTT
cdr3_aa: CASSSTSTADTQYF
d_call: .
clone_size: many
j_call: TRBJ2-3
v_call: TRBV3-1
cdr3_length: 14

cdr3_nt: TGTGCCAGCAGCCACCTATCCCAAAGGGATGAAAAACTGTTTTTT
cdr3_aa: CASSHLSQRDEKLFF
d_call: .
clone_size: .
j_call: TRBJ1-4
v_call: TRBV14
cdr3_length: 15

cdr3_nt: TGTGCCACCGCACTAGCGGGAGGGCAAAGCTCCTACGAGCAGTACTTC
cdr3_aa: CATALAGGQSSYEQYF
d_call: TRBD2
clone_size: many
j_call: TRBJ2-7
v_call: TRBV12-3/TRBV12-4
cdr3_length: 16

cdr3_nt: TGTGCCAGCAGTTTGAGCGGGAGGAATGAGCAGTTCTTC
cdr3_aa: CASSLSGRNEQFF
d_call: TRBD2
clone_size: .
j_call: TRBJ2-1
v_call: TRBV2
cdr3_length: 13

cdr3_nt: TGTGCCAGCAGTTTATATAAGGTAGCGGGAGGGCCGGACAATGAGCAGTTCTTC
cdr3_aa: CASSLYKVAGGPDNEQFF
d_call: TRBD2
clone_size: many
j_call: TRBJ2-1
v_call: TRBV28
cdr3_length: 18

cdr3_nt: TGTGCCAGCAGTTTAACCGGGACAGGGGACGAGCAGTACTTC
cdr3_aa: CASSLTGTGDEQYF
d_call: TRBD1
clone_size: many
j_call: TRBJ2-7
v_call: TRBV28
cdr3_length: 14

cdr3_nt: TGTGCCAGCAGCCACGACAGGGTCTCGAACACCGGGGAGCTGTTTTTT
cdr3_aa: CASSHDRVSNTGELFF
d_call: TRBD1
clone_size: many
j_call: TRBJ2-2
v_call: TRBV7-2
cdr3_length: 16

cdr3_nt: TGCAGTGCTAACGACAGGGGTAGCCACGAGCAGTACTTC
cdr3_aa: CSANDRGSHEQYF
d_call: TRBD1
clone_size: few
j_call: TRBJ2-7
v_call: TRBV20-1
cdr3_length: 13

cdr3_nt: TGTGCCACCACCCGTCGAAACTTGGACAGGAATGTTTACGAGCAGTACTTC
cdr3_aa: CATTRRNLDRNVYEQYF
d_call: TRBD1
clone_size: many
j_call: TRBJ2-7
v_call: TRBV10-3
cdr3_length: 17

cdr3_nt: TGCAGTGCTAGCGGTGGCCCCGACACCGGGGAGCTGTTTTTT
cdr3_aa: CSASGGPDTGELFF
d_call: .
clone_size: many
j_call: TRBJ2-2
v_call: TRBV20-1
cdr3_length: 14

cdr3_nt: TGCAGTGCTAGACAGGGGGCACAAGATACGCAGTATTTT
cdr3_aa: CSARQGAQDTQYF
d_call: TRBD1
clone_size: .
j_call: TRBJ2-3
v_call: TRBV20-1
cdr3_length: 13

cdr3_nt: TGTGCCAGTAGTATTTACCAGCGGGCCACAGATACGCAGTATTTT
cdr3_aa: CASSIYQRATDTQYF
d_call: .
clone_size: .
j_call: TRBJ2-3
v_call: TRBV19
cdr3_length: 15

cdr3_nt: TGCAGCGCCGACAGGGGGGCGGGGAACACTGAAGCTTTCTTT
cdr3_aa: CSADRGAGNTEAFF
d_call: TRBD1
clone_size: .
j_call: TRBJ1-1
v_call: TRBV29-1
cdr3_length: 14

cdr3_nt: TGCAGCGTTCCTGGACAGGGTAGACCTGAAGCTTTCTTT
cdr3_aa: CSVPGQGRPEAFF
d_call: TRBD1
clone_size: many
j_call: TRBJ1-1
v_call: TRBV29-1
cdr3_length: 13

cdr3_nt: TGCGCCAGCAGCGACGGGACACTGGGGGCTTTCTTT
cdr3_aa: CASSDGTLGAFF
d_call: .
clone_size: many
j_call: TRBJ1-1
v_call: TRBV5-1
cdr3_length: 12

cdr3_nt: TGTGCCAGCAGCTCAGCGGGCACAGATACGCAGTATTTT
cdr3_aa: CASSSAGTDTQYF
d_call: .
clone_size: many
j_call: TRBJ2-3
v_call: TRBV12-3/TRBV12-4
cdr3_length: 13

cdr3_nt: TGTGCCAGCAGTTTACGCCTGCAGCAGTTTACCATCCGTCTTGAGCAGTTCTTC
cdr3_aa: CASSLRLQQFTIRLEQFF
d_call: .
clone_size: many
j_call: TRBJ2-1
v_call: TRBV28
cdr3_length: 18

cdr3_nt: TGTGCCAGCAACACTTCGCCCGACAAGAGATGTCTCTTC
cdr3_aa: CASNTSPDKRCLF
d_call: .
clone_size: .
j_call: TRBJ1-2
v_call: TRBV28
cdr3_length: 13

cdr3_nt: TGTGCCAGCAGTATAGGCCCGAACACTGAAGCTTTCTTT
cdr3_aa: CASSIGPNTEAFF
d_call: .
clone_size: many
j_call: TRBJ1-1
v_call: TRBV6-1
cdr3_length: 13

cdr3_nt: TGTGCCAGCTGGACTATTCAGACTTGGGACCACACAGATACGCAGTATTTT
cdr3_aa: CASWTIQTWDHTDTQYF
d_call: .
clone_size: many
j_call: TRBJ2-3
v_call: TRBV27
cdr3_length: 17

cdr3_nt: TGTGCCAGCAGTTACTGGGCGGGAGGGCCGGATACGCAGTATTTT
cdr3_aa: CASSYWAGGPDTQYF
d_call: TRBD2
clone_size: many
j_call: TRBJ2-3
v_call: TRBV6-5
cdr3_length: 15